This TCR beta chain stems from a study of blood T cell repertoires in COVID-19. Study background: Nucleic acid was either cDNA or gDNA, and it came from T cells, B-cell-depleted T cells, or PBMCs.

The age range of participants was about 18 to 100 years, with residence in about two dozen US areas. Source study methods: Quantification of nucleated cells was approximated via reference gene primer amplification. Clones were read by immunoSEQ multiplex PCR, and TCRdb kept only the in-frame ones, dropping some. V and J calls and clone size are copied from that table; D and trimming were computed from the DNA. The sample shows roughly 400,000 clones, roughly 90% of them seen only once. Sequencing was performed on PBMCs or T cells enriched from blood (not recorded which). The receptor's source is a young woman who had been exposed to COVID-19.

CDR3 coding DNA: TGTGCCAGCAGCTTGGGCACAGGGTTCTACGAGCAGTACTTC. Its translation: CASSLGTGFYEQYF. The J gene is TRBJ2-7, the V gene TRBV5-4, with a weak D call TRBD1 (6 bases). The CDR3 covers 14 residues. Germline V gene sequence: CDR1 SGHNT, CDR2 YYREEE (reference sequence). The ends were cut back, 0 bases at V and 3 bases at J, with 10 bases in the middle.